Below, 9 T cell receptor beta chains from the same sample are listed, as sequenced in a study of monozygotic twins with inflammatory bowel disease. Using the 5' RACE reads, TCRdb records one entry per CDR3 protein without DNA. The sample table sets out approximately 420,000 distinct CDR3 sequences. The sample comprised blood. All receptors come from a human donor with ulcerative colitis or Crohn's disease, or a healthy co-twin of an affected twin (not recorded which).

The gene calls are TRBV18 and TRBJ2-1. The germline V gene has CDR1 KGHSH and CDR2 LQKENI. The CDR3 is 15 amino acids. CDR3 sequence reads: CASSPTVDSYNEQFF. Using reference TRBV18 and TRBJ2-1 for the parts outside the CDR3, the full variable domain is NAGVMQNPRHLVRRRGQEARLRCSPMKGHSHVYWYRQLPEEGLKFMVYLQKENIIDESGMPKERFSAEFPKEGPSILRIQQVVRGDSAAYFCASSPTVDSYNEQFFGPGTRLTVL.

V gene TRBV12-3 or TRBV12-4 combines with J gene TRBJ1-1; TCRdb calls TRBD1, which cannot be checked without DNA. The CDR3 loop spans 12 amino acids. CDR3 in amino acids: CASSSQGTEAFF.

The rearrangement uses TRBV20-1 and TRBJ2-1; as DNA is missing, the TRBD2 call by TCRdb cannot be tested. Germline CDR1 and CDR2: DFQATT and SNEGSKA (reference sequence). This CDR3 comprises 15 residues. The CDR3 sequence: CSAITSGTSYNEQFF.

This chain connects TRBV7-2 to TRBJ1-5; TCRdb calls TRBD1, which cannot be checked without DNA. The CDR3 extends over 11 amino acids. Germline values: CDR1 SGHTA, CDR2 FQGNSA. The CDR3 sequence: CASSSRGPQHF. The full variable domain, with the rest looked up from reference TRBV7-2 and TRBJ1-5, is GAGVSQSPSNKVTEKGKDVELRCDPISGHTALYWYRQSLGQGLEFLIYFQGNSAPDKSGLPSDRFSAERTGGSVSTLTIQRTQQEDSAVYLCASSSRGPQHFGDGTRLSIL.

The genes are TRBV5-1 and TRBJ1-2; without DNA, the TCRdb call of TRBD1 cannot be checked. Germline CDR1 and CDR2: SGHRS and YFSETQ. CDR3 size: 12 residues. The CDR3 sequence is CASSVGTGRYTF.

The gene calls are TRBV6-5 and TRBJ2-6. CDR1 MNHEY and CDR2 SVGAGI come from the germline V gene. This CDR3 comprises 15 residues. The CDR3: CASSYSGSGANVLTF.

The chain joins TRBV5-1 to TRBJ2-3. The CDR3 has 13 amino acids. In germline, CDR1 is SGHRS, CDR2 YFSETQ. This CDR3 reads CASSLPTADTQYF.

This sequence joins TRBV30 and TRBJ2-5; TCRdb calls TRBD2, which cannot be checked without DNA. The CDR3 covers 14 residues. Germline CDR1 is GTSNPN and CDR2 is SVGIG (reference sequence). CDR3 protein: CAWSRDSIQETQYF.

The rearrangement links TRBV29-1 to TRBJ1-5. Germline CDR1 reads SQVTM; CDR2 reads ANQGSEA. This CDR3 has 13 residues. The CDR3 loop reads CSVGNMGNQPQHF. Full variable domain (missing parts from reference TRBV29-1 and TRBJ1-5): SAVISQKPSRDICQRGTSLTIQCQVDSQVTMMFWYRQQPGQSLTLIATANQGSEATYESGFVIDKFPISRPNLTFSTLTVSNMSPEDSSIYLCSVGNMGNQPQHFGDGTRLSIL.